The 18 T cell receptor beta chains listed next were all sequenced from one sample in a study of T cells in Graves' hyperthyroidism and ophthalmopathy. The investigators amplified TCR beta CDR3 regions from RNA transcripts. The study used the HTBI primer set for a first-round RT-PCR of the TCR CDR3. One entry per CDR3 protein results from TCRdb running MiXCR on the multiplex PCR reads. The table includes about 360,000 distinct CDR3 sequences, approximately 19% detected once. Sequenced sample: blood. Every receptor here comes from a woman under 30 with Graves' hyperthyroidism.

A few counts support this clonotype. This chain uses TRBV5-4 with TRBJ2-3; D tentatively fits TRBD1 or TRBD2 (5 bases each). The CDR3 has 17 residues. Trimming pared 3 bases from V and 0 bases from J, leaving 17 bases between. The germline V gene has CDR1 SGHNT and CDR2 YYREEE (reference sequence). The CDR3 spells CASSSTGTSYSTDTQYF. CDR3 in DNA: TGTGCCAGCAGCTCGACCGGGACCTCCTATAGCACAGATACGCAGTATTTT.

This clonotype has a count of ten or more. The genes are TRBV27 and TRBJ1-2; possible D gene TRBD1, 6 bases. Trimming took 5 bases from V and 2 from J, leaving 18 bases between them. The CDR3 runs 16 residues. Germline CDR1 MNHEY, CDR2 SMNVEV (reference sequence). In DNA, the CDR3 is TGTGCCAGCAGTCCCGAGTTTAGGGGGTCCAACTATGGCTACACCTTC. This codes for CASSPEFRGSNYGYTF.

This clonotype was counted only a few times. The chain uses TRBV4-1 and TRBJ2-3; the D is unclear. The CDR3 has 12 residues. V was pared by 1 base and J by 7 bases, with 6 bases between. Germline V gene lookup returns CDR1 MGHRA and CDR2 YSYEKL. CDR3: CASSQGGHTQYF. CDR3 DNA: TGCGCCAGCAGCCAAGGTGGCCATACGCAGTATTTT.

This clonotype has a count of ten or more. The chain combines TRBV29-1 with TRBJ1-1; D possibly corresponds to TRBD1 (5 bases). There are 13 residues in the CDR3. V was clipped by 2 bases and J by 4 bases, with 11 bases between them. Germline CDR1 is SQVTM and CDR2 is ANQGSEA. The CDR3 loop reads CSVERGGGTEAFF. The CDR3 bases are TGCAGCGTTGAACGGGGTGGGGGCACTGAAGCTTTCTTT.

V and J are TRBV24-1 and TRBJ1-2, with 9 positions matching TRBD1. From germline, CDR1 is KGHDR and CDR2 SFDVKD. CDR3 length: 14 amino acids. V gave up 2 bases and J gave up 6 bases; unmatched junction bases: 3. The DNA for the CDR3 is TGTGCCACCAGTGATTCCACAGGGGGCGATGGCTACACCTTC. It yields the protein CATSDSTGGDGYTF.

There are a few counts of this clonotype. V usage is TRBV29-1 and J usage is TRBJ2-5; the D gene is possibly TRBD1 (5 bases). Germline V gene data show CDR1 as SQVTM and CDR2 as ANQGSEA. CDR3 length: 12 amino acids. The V end lost 2 bases, the J end lost 2 bases, and 6 bases lay between the germline ends. CDR3 sequence (DNA): TGCAGCGTTGAAAGACAGCAAGAGACCCAGTACTTC. Its translation: CSVERQQETQYF.

This clonotype was detected ten times or more. CDR3 residues: CASSTYIGEAFF. The CDR3 DNA follows: TGTGCCAGCAGTACATATATCGGGGAGGCTTTCTTT. The rearrangement links TRBV7-2 to TRBJ1-1; D remains unclear. The CDR3 consists of 12 residues. Germline CDR1 and CDR2: SGHTA and FQGNSA. V lost 6 bases, J lost 11 bases, and 16 bases lay in between.

This clonotype came up many times. This chain links TRBV9 with TRBJ1-1; perhaps TRBD1 as D (5 bases). Looked up from germline, CDR1 is SGDLS and CDR2 is YYNGEE. This CDR3 is built from 12 residues. Trimming pared 4 bases from V and 10 bases from J, leaving 14 bases between. Here the CDR3 reads CASSTDPGPAFF. CDR3 in DNA: TGTGCCAGCAGCACAGACCCAGGGCCAGCTTTCTTT.

The genes are TRBV7-9 and TRBJ2-2; D call uncertain. CDR1 and CDR2 (germline): SEHNR, FQNEAQ (reference sequence). This CDR3 is built from 15 residues. The germline V and J ends were trimmed by 5 bases and 5 bases, with 15 bases remaining between them. The CDR3 sequence: CASSPTEVRTGELFF. Here the CDR3 DNA reads TGTGCCAGCAGCCCTACCGAGGTTCGGACCGGGGAGCTGTTTTTT.

Many counts were recorded for this clonotype. The chain couples TRBV12-3 or TRBV12-4 to TRBJ2-7; 12 bases agree with TRBD2. This CDR3 has 17 residues. V gave up 6 bases and J gave up 7 bases; unmatched junction bases: 16. The CDR3 DNA sequence: TGTGCCAGCAGACCTGGTTCTAGCGGGGGGGCCCCAGGGGAGCAGTACTTC. Translated, it gives CASRPGSSGGAPGEQYF.

This clonotype was counted ten times or more. DNA of the CDR3: TGTGCCAGCAGGGGACAGGGTGGATATAGCAATCAGCCCCAGCATTTT. Its translation is CASRGQGGYSNQPQHF. V gene TRBV2 combines with J gene TRBJ1-5, with 9 bases matching TRBD1. Looked up from germline, CDR1 is SNHLY and CDR2 is FYNNEI. This CDR3 contains 16 residues. Unmatched junction bases numbered 6, after V lost 6 bases and J lost 0 bases.

This clonotype has ten or more counts. The rearrangement links TRBV11-3 to TRBJ1-3, with TRBD1 as a possible D gene (5 bases). CDR3 size: 15 residues. Trimming stripped 5 bases from V and 2 bases from J, with 13 bases between. CDR1 SGHNT and CDR2 YENEEA come from the germline V gene. The CDR3 sequence: CASSPGTDTGNTIYF. CDR3 in DNA: TGTGCCAGCAGCCCAGGGACCGATACTGGAAACACCATATATTTT.

There are many counts of this clonotype. The V gene is TRBV18, the J gene TRBJ2-7; D unclear. The CDR3 runs to 14 residues. The V gene lost 2 bases and the J gene lost 0 bases, with 8 bases spanning the gap. Per germline, CDR1 KGHSH and CDR2 LQKENI. The CDR3 sequence is CASSPSPNSYEQYF. The CDR3 coding sequence is TGTGCCAGCTCACCATCCCCAAACTCCTACGAGCAGTACTTC. Combining the CDR3 with reference TRBV18 and TRBJ2-7 gives the whole variable domain NAGVMQNPRHLVRRRGQEARLRCSPMKGHSHVYWYRQLPEEGLKFMVYLQKENIIDESGMPKERFSAEFPKEGPSILRIQQVVRGDSAAYFCASSPSPNSYEQYFGPGTRLTVT.

This clonotype occurred many times. The V call is TRBV27, the J call TRBJ2-2, with D maybe TRBD1 (6 bases). The CDR3 spans 13 residues. The V gene's germline CDR1 is MNHEY and CDR2 SMNVEV (reference sequence). The V end was cut by 7 bases, the J end by 7 bases, with 13 bases between. CDR3 loop: CASMNRAGGELFF. The CDR3 region has the DNA TGTGCCAGCATGAACAGGGCCGGCGGGGAGCTGTTTTTT.

The table lists this clonotype with many counts. This chain connects TRBV12-3 or TRBV12-4 to TRBJ1-5, with D perhaps matching TRBD1 (6 bases). The CDR3 runs to 15 residues. V lost 7 bases, J lost 0 bases, and 13 bases lay in between. The CDR3 spells CASKMDSPSNQPQHF. CDR3 bases: TGTGCCAGCAAAATGGACAGTCCTAGCAATCAGCCCCAGCATTTT.

This clonotype was counted many times. The J gene is TRBJ1-5, the V gene TRBV28, with D hard to call. V lost 7 bases to trimming and J lost 0 bases, with 16 bases between them. Germline CDR1 reads MDHEN; CDR2 reads SYDVKM. CDR3 length: 16 residues. CDR3 region: CASISQGFISNQPQHF. The DNA for the CDR3 is TGTGCCAGCATATCTCAAGGCTTTATTAGCAATCAGCCCCAGCATTTT.

The gene calls are TRBV12-3 or TRBV12-4 and TRBJ2-7; tentative D call: TRBD2 (6 bases). V gave up 6 bases and J gave up 7 bases, with 13 bases separating them. The CDR3 covers 12 residues. The CDR3 is CASSHHAGEQYF. In nucleotides, the CDR3 is TGTGCCAGCAGCCATCATGCGGGGGAGCAGTACTTC.

This clonotype was counted a few times. The chain is built from TRBV7-8 and TRBJ1-1; no definite D call. Germline V CDR1 and CDR2: SGHVS, FQNEAQ. V lost 1 base and J lost 1, with 13 bases in between. CDR3 length equals 16 residues. CDR3 in DNA: TGTGCCAGCAGCTTAGAGCGGGGATCGGGGAACACTGAAGCTTTCTTT. It specifies CASSLERGSGNTEAFF.